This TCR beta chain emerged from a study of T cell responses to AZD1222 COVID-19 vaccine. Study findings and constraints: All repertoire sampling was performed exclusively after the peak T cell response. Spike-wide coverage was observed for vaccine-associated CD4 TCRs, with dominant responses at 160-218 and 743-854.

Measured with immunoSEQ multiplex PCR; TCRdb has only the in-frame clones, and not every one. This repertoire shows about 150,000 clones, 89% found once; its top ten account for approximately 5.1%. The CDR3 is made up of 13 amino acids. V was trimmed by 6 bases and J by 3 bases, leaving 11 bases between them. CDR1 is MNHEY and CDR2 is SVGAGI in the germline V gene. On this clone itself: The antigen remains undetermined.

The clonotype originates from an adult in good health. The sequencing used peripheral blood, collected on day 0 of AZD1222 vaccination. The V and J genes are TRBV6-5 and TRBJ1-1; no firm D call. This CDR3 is CASRPSWDTEAFF. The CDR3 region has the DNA TGTGCCAGCAGACCCAGTTGGGACACTGAAGCTTTCTTT.